Presented here are 24 T cell receptor beta chains from one specimen sequenced in a study of T cells in Graves' hyperthyroidism and ophthalmopathy. Using RNA transcripts as the source, TCR beta CDR3 regions were amplified. The TCR CDR3 was amplified in a first-round RT-PCR using the HTBI primer set. A single record per CDR3 protein comes from TCRdb applying MiXCR to the multiplex PCR reads. Among hundreds of thousands of distinct CDR3 sequences listed, over 15% were seen once. Sequencing was done on a sample of blood. The receptors shown here come from a woman aged 18-29 years with Graves' hyperthyroidism.

The table lists this clonotype with many counts. This chain links TRBV24-1 with TRBJ1-2; 7 nucleotides line up with TRBD1. The CDR3 consists of 18 residues. Germline CDR1 KGHDR, CDR2 SFDVKD. The V and J ends lost 2 bases and 8 bases, in that order; junction bases with no gene match: 19. The DNA of the CDR3 is TGTGCCACCAGTGATTCCACCTCTCCCCTGACAGGGTGGTACGGCTACACCTTC. It specifies CATSDSTSPLTGWYGYTF.

This chain uses TRBV6-5 with TRBJ1-5; no reliable D call. V was clipped by 0 bases and J by 0 bases, with 12 bases between them. Germline V gene data show CDR1 as MNHEY and CDR2 as SVGAGI. This CDR3 has 17 amino acids. The chain's CDR3 is CASSYSGRPYSNQPQHF. CDR3 nucleotide sequence: TGTGCCAGCAGTTACTCCGGTAGACCGTATAGCAATCAGCCCCAGCATTTT.

V is TRBV5-5 and J is TRBJ2-7; maybe TRBD1 (5 bases). Germline V gene data show CDR1 as SGHKS and CDR2 as YYEKEE (reference sequence). This CDR3 has 13 amino acids. Trimming stripped 1 base from V and 2 bases from J, with 7 bases between. CDR3 protein: CASSLMTAYEQYF. CDR3 sequence (DNA): TGTGCCAGCAGCTTGATGACAGCCTACGAGCAGTACTTC.

In its sample, this clonotype was seen a few times. The chain employs TRBV5-1 and TRBJ2-1; D not resolved. There are 13 residues in the CDR3. Germline CDR1 reads SGHRS; CDR2 reads YFSETQ. V was trimmed by 4 bases and J by 3 bases, leaving 8 bases between them. The CDR3 loop reads CASSNRGYNEQFF. In DNA, the CDR3 is TGCGCCAGCAGCAATCGCGGCTACAATGAGCAGTTCTTC.

The chain couples TRBV4-3 to TRBJ2-7, with unresolved D. V lost 0 bases and J lost 0, with 6 bases in between. Per germline, CDR1 LGHNA and CDR2 YSLEER. This CDR3 has 14 residues. CDR3 sequence: CASSQDPSSYEQYF. In DNA, the CDR3 is TGCGCCAGCAGCCAAGATCCCAGCTCCTACGAGCAGTACTTC.

Comments on this clonotype: Being one base from a much bigger clone, this may be a read error. This sequence joins TRBV28 and TRBJ1-5; no firm D call. Germline CDR1 reads MDHEN; CDR2 reads SYDVKM. The length of the CDR3 is 14 residues. The CDR3 DNA reads as TGTGCCAGCAGGGGCCTTTATAGCAATCAGCCCCGGCATTTT. Protein sequence: CASRGLYSNQPRHF. The full variable domain, in which reference TRBV28 and TRBJ1-5 provide the parts outside the CDR3, is DVKVTQSSRYLVKRTGEKVFLECVQDMDHENMFWYRQDPGLGLRLIYFSYDVKMKEKGDIPEGYSVSREKKERFSLILESASTNQTSMYLCASRGLYSNQPRHFGDGTRLSIL.

This sequence joins TRBV4-2 and TRBJ2-1; 11 positions match TRBD2. The CDR3 sequence is 15 residues long. Germline assignment: CDR1 LGHNA and CDR2 YNFKEQ. V shed 1 base and J 9 bases; nucleotides not matched to a gene: 5. DNA for the CDR3: TGTGCCAGCAGCCAAGGTAGCGGGGGGGCGGGTGAGCAGTTCTTC. Protein: CASSQGSGGAGEQFF.

This clonotype was seen ten or more times. This chain connects TRBV6-1 to TRBJ1-5, with TRBD1 matching over 9 bases. Germline V CDR1 and CDR2: MNHNS, SASEGT. CDR3 length equals 17 residues. The trim removed 6 bases at V and 4 bases at J, leaving 13 bases unmatched. This CDR3 reads CASRKGTTGGANQPQHF. The CDR3 bases are TGTGCCAGCAGGAAAGGAACCACAGGGGGCGCAAATCAGCCCCAGCATTTT.

The V and J genes are TRBV29-1 and TRBJ2-1; 8 nucleotides agree with TRBD1. Germline CDR1 and CDR2: SQVTM and ANQGSEA. The CDR3 loop spans 11 amino acids. V shed 8 bases, J shed 5 bases, and the junction held 2 bases outside the gene matches. CDR3 DNA: TGCAGCACGGACAGGGACAATGAGCAGTTCTTC. Translated, it gives CSTDRDNEQFF.

The rearrangement links TRBV24-1 to TRBJ2-3; possible D gene TRBD1, 5 bases. Germline V gene lookup returns CDR1 KGHDR and CDR2 SFDVKD. CDR3 length equals 15 residues. V was trimmed by 2 bases and J by 0 bases, leaving 8 bases between them. The CDR3 DNA sequence: TGTGCCACCAGTGATTACACAGGTAGCACAGATACGCAGTATTTT. Residues: CATSDYTGSTDTQYF.

This clonotype has just a few counts. CDR3 nucleotides: TGTGCCAGCTCACTAGCCGGAGGGACAGGGGACAATGAGCAGTTCTTC. Translated: CASSLAGGTGDNEQFF. The chain links TRBV18 to TRBJ2-1, with 10 bases matching TRBD1. Germline V gene data show CDR1 as KGHSH and CDR2 as LQKENI. The ends lost 4 bases at V and 5 bases at J; junction bases unmatched: 8. The CDR3 sequence is 16 residues long.

This clonotype was found many times. One end of the junction fails to match germline, which may point to a read error. V is TRBV7-2 and J is TRBJ2-7, with 10 bases identical to TRBD2. The germline CDR1 and CDR2 sequences are SGHTA and FQGNSA. The CDR3 has 14 amino acids. The CDR3 DNA reads TGTGCCAGCAGCCTAGCGGGAGCGACCTACGAGCAGTACTTC. Protein sequence: CASSLAGATYEQYF.

This clonotype was recorded many times. V gene TRBV6-6 combines with J gene TRBJ2-7, with 7 bases fitting TRBD1. The V segment lost 0 bases and the J segment 5 bases; nucleotides outside the gene matches: 7. The germline V gene encodes CDR1 MNHNY and CDR2 SVGAGI (reference sequence). The CDR3 length is 15 residues. The CDR3 protein is CASSYSGTVWNEQYF. CDR3 nucleotide sequence: TGTGCCAGCAGTTACTCAGGGACAGTATGGAACGAGCAGTACTTC.

The sample holds a few counts of this clonotype. The rearrangement links TRBV19 to TRBJ2-1, with no clear D. Germline V CDR1 and CDR2: LNHDA, SQIVND (reference sequence). Deletions cut 3 bases from V and 0 bases from J, with 9 bases between. There are 15 residues in the CDR3. CDR3 amino acids: CASSIGQHSYNEQFF. The CDR3 region has the DNA TGTGCCAGTAGTATTGGCCAGCACTCCTACAATGAGCAGTTCTTC.

This clonotype has a count of ten or more. V and J are TRBV12-3 or TRBV12-4 and TRBJ1-1, with D perhaps matching TRBD1 (6 bases). The CDR3 is made up of 13 amino acids. The V end was cut by 6 bases, the J end by 3 bases, with 11 bases between. The CDR3 region is CASSARGDTEAFF. The CDR3 DNA reads as TGTGCCAGCAGCGCGAGGGGGGACACTGAAGCTTTCTTT.

CDR3: CASSPKGLEDEQYF. CDR3 coding DNA: TGTGCCAGCAGCCCCAAGGGGCTTGAGGACGAGCAGTACTTC. V gene TRBV7-2 combines with J gene TRBJ2-7; D is possibly TRBD1 (5 bases). Looked up from germline, CDR1 is SGHTA and CDR2 is FQGNSA. The CDR3 extends over 14 amino acids. Between the trimmed V and J ends, which lost 5 bases and 5 bases, there was a span of 16 bases.

This clonotype was counted ten times or more. The genes are TRBV7-2 and TRBJ2-5, with D unresolved. The ends were cut back, 3 bases at V and 5 bases at J, with 19 bases in the middle. The germline V gene has CDR1 SGHTA and CDR2 FQGNSA. The CDR3 consists of 16 residues. This CDR3 is CASSFSRGAFFETQYF. The DNA of the CDR3 is TGTGCCAGCAGCTTTTCCCGTGGAGCGTTTTTCGAGACCCAGTACTTC. The variable domain in full, with the rest retrieved from reference TRBV7-2 and TRBJ2-5, is GAGVSQSPSNKVTEKGKDVELRCDPISGHTALYWYRQSLGQGLEFLIYFQGNSAPDKSGLPSDRFSAERTGGSVSTLTIQRTQQEDSAVYLCASSFSRGAFFETQYFGPGTRLLVL.

This clonotype was seen only a few times. V gene TRBV19 combines with J gene TRBJ2-1; 10 bases map to TRBD1. This CDR3 region has 15 residues. The V and J ends lost 6 bases and 4 bases, in that order; junction bases with no gene match: 6. Germline CDR1 reads LNHDA; CDR2 reads SQIVND (reference sequence). CDR3 in amino acids: CASRKRDRGYNEQFF. The CDR3 DNA follows: TGTGCCAGTAGGAAACGGGACAGGGGTTACAATGAGCAGTTCTTC.

CDR3 DNA sequence: TGTGCCAGCAGTCCGGACAGGGCGGGGTACACTGAAGCTTTCTTT. Its translation: CASSPDRAGYTEAFF. The chain carries TRBV12-3 or TRBV12-4 and TRBJ1-1; 8 positions match TRBD1. V gave up 5 bases and J gave up 3 bases; unmatched junction bases: 8. The CDR3 sequence is 15 residues long.

This chain links TRBV7-9 with TRBJ1-6; D is undetermined. CDR3 length: 12 residues. V was shortened by 5 bases and J by 15 bases, with 14 bases between the two germline ends. Germline V gene sequence: CDR1 SEHNR, CDR2 FQNEAQ (reference sequence). The CDR3 region is CASSPGLGGLHF. DNA of the CDR3: TGTGCCAGCAGCCCCGGCTTGGGAGGCCTCCACTTT.

The V and J genes are TRBV30 and TRBJ2-7, with TRBD1 as a possible D gene (6 bases). From germline, CDR1 is GTSNPN and CDR2 SVGIG (reference sequence). This CDR3 is built from 14 residues. Between the trimmed V and J ends, which lost 5 bases and 2 bases, there was a span of 16 bases. The CDR3 nucleotides read TGTGCCTGGGATACCGGGACACCTCCCTACGAGCAGTACTTC. It encodes CAWDTGTPPYEQYF.

This chain joins TRBV6-6 and TRBJ1-1; a possible D gene is TRBD1 (6 bases). V lost 0 bases and J lost 1, with 12 bases in between. The length of the CDR3 is 16 residues. CDR1 is MNHNY, CDR2 SVGAGI, per germline (reference sequence). The CDR3 DNA reads as TGTGCCAGCAGTTACTCGATCGGGACACCGAACACTGAAGCTTTCTTT. Translated: CASSYSIGTPNTEAFF.

The rearrangement joins TRBV19 to TRBJ1-1; no reliable D call. The CDR3 runs 14 residues. V lost 4 bases and J lost 1, with 10 bases in between. In germline, CDR1 is LNHDA, CDR2 SQIVND (reference sequence). CDR3 protein: CASSKMLGNTEAFF. The CDR3 region has the DNA TGTGCCAGTAGTAAAATGCTGGGGAACACTGAAGCTTTCTTT.

This clonotype appeared many times. The rearrangement links TRBV20-1 to TRBJ1-1; 7 bases map to TRBD1. The CDR3 has 13 amino acids. The trim removed 5 bases at V and 5 bases at J, leaving 8 bases unmatched. Per germline, CDR1 DFQATT and CDR2 SNEGSKA (reference sequence). The CDR3 DNA sequence: TGCAGTGCTGTGACAGGGATAAGGACTGAAGCTTTCTTT. This gives the protein CSAVTGIRTEAFF.